This T cell receptor beta chain was profiled in a study of identical twins. Each CDR3 protein gets one entry after TCRdb re-called the 5' RACE reads with MiXCR. The table shows approximately 700,000 distinct CDR3 sequences, with 18% occurring only once. The CDR3 contains 18 residues. V was clipped by 11 bases and J by 3 bases; unmatched bases: 20. These data also formed part of another study, on T cells expressing NK-cell markers.

The source is a woman under 30 in good health. The chain couples TRBV12-3 or TRBV12-4 to TRBJ2-1; 9 bases are shared with TRBD2. The sample taken for sequencing was PBMCs. The CDR3 is CAFKGPVRTAGGYNEQFF. The CDR3 bases are TGTGCCTTCAAGGGCCCAGTTCGAACAGCGGGGGGCTACAATGAGCAGTTCTTC.